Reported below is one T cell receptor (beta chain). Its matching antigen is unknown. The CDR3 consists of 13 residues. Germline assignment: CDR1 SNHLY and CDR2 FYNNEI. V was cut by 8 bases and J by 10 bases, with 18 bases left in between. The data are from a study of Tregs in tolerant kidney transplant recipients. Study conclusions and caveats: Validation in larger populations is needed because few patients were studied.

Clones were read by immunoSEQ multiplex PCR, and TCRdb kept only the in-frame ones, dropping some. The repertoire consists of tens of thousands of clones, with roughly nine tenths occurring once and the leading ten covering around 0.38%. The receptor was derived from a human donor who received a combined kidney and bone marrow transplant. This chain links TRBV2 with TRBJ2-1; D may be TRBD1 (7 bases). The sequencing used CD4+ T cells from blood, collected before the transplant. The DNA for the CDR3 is TGTGCCAGCTATAATACAGGGGCGGGAGAGCAGTTCTTC. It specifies CASYNTGAGEQFF.